A selection of T cell receptor beta chains follows, all from one sample in a study of cytomegalovirus exposure and HLA in healthy donors. Using immunoSEQ multiplex PCR, the repertoire was profiled, and TCRdb retains in-frame clones only, with some absent. The sample carries about 150,000 clones, over 65% recorded once. Specimen: PBMCs. All receptors come from a man between 35 and 55 years old in good health and CMV-seropositive. Each CDR3 is given with its conserved first and last residue. The D gene is left open where the match is weak. Size is omitted from some rows. Given values are once, few, many or a class for expanded clones.

D gene,V gene,J gene,clone size,CDR3 DNA,CDR3 protein
TRBD2,TRBV7-9,TRBJ2-1,.,TGTGCCAGCAGCAGACTAGCCTTTAGCTCCTACAATGAGCAGTTCTTC,CASSRLAFSSYNEQFF
TRBD1,TRBV6-6,TRBJ1-1,.,TGTGCCAGCAGCGTCGGACAGGGCTCTGAAGCTTTCTTT,CASSVGQGSEAFF
TRBD1,TRBV2,TRBJ2-3,.,TGTGCCAGCAGAGGGACAGACACCACAGATACGCAGTATTTT,CASRGTDTTDTQYF
TRBD1,TRBV29-1,TRBJ2-3,.,TGCAGCGTTGAAGGGGACAGGGGTGGTGATACGCAGTATTTT,CSVEGDRGGDTQYF
.,TRBV7-2,TRBJ2-7,.,TGTGCCAGCAGCTCCCTAGTGTTATACGAGCAGTACTTC,CASSSLVLYEQYF
.,TRBV7-8,TRBJ1-5,few,TGTGCCAGCAGCCTTCGTGGTGGGGAGAATCAGCCCCAGCATTTT,CASSLRGGENQPQHF
.,TRBV28,TRBJ2-3,.,TGTGCCAGCAGCGTTAGCACAGATACGCAGTATTTT,CASSVSTDTQYF
TRBD1,TRBV27,TRBJ2-7,once,TGTGCCAGCAGTTTGTATGGGACAGGGACAATCCACGAGCAGTACTTC,CASSLYGTGTIHEQYF
.,TRBV28,TRBJ2-1,.,TGTGCCAGCAGGAGGGACTGGAGCTCCTACAATGAGCAGTTCTTC,CASRRDWSSYNEQFF
.,TRBV11-2,TRBJ2-3,few,TGTGCCAGCAGCTTTAGCGGTGACGGGACAGATACGCAGTATTTT,CASSFSGDGTDTQYF
.,TRBV25-1,TRBJ2-3,.,TGTGCCAGCAGTGAGTCCTACTCAACTAGCACAGATACGCAGTATTTT,CASSESYSTSTDTQYF
TRBD2,TRBV29-1,TRBJ2-4,.,TGCAGCGCCATCGGACTAGCGGGAAAGAGTCAGTACTTC,CSAIGLAGKSQYF
.,TRBV9,TRBJ2-3,once,TGTGCCAGCAGCGTGGGCTGGAGGGGCACAGATACGCAGTATTTT,CASSVGWRGTDTQYF
.,TRBV30,TRBJ2-3,.,TGTGCCTGGAGTTGGAGGGGAACGCAGTATTTT,CAWSWRGTQYF
.,TRBV4-3,TRBJ1-1,.,TGCGCCAGCGGTAACAGGGTTTACACTGAAGCTTTCTTT,CASGNRVYTEAFF
TRBD2,TRBV7-9,TRBJ2-2,.,TGTGCCAGCAGCCAACAGGCGGGACTAGCGAGTGGGGAGCTGTTTTTT,CASSQQAGLASGELFF
.,TRBV11-2,TRBJ2-3,.,TGTGCCAGCAGCAAAGAAGTCCTAGCTTTCACAGATACGCAGTATTTT,CASSKEVLAFTDTQYF
TRBD1,TRBV5-1,TRBJ1-1,.,TGCGCCAGCAGCCCGGGGGACAGGCAGGGGGATTTCTTT,CASSPGDRQGDFF
.,TRBV6-1,TRBJ2-1,.,TGTGCCAGCAGCGGACAGTACAATGAGCAGTTCTTC,CASSGQYNEQFF
.,TRBV5-4,TRBJ2-1,.,TGTGCCAGCAGCTTAACCGGGAGCTCCTACAATGAGCAGTTCTTC,CASSLTGSSYNEQFF
TRBD1,TRBV6-5,TRBJ1-6,few,TGTGCCAGCAGTTTAAATGGACAGGGATTTTCACCCCTCCACTTT,CASSLNGQGFSPLHF
.,TRBV2,TRBJ2-1,.,TGTGCCAGCAGTGAAGCGCGGAGCTCCTACAATGAGCAGTTCTTC,CASSEARSSYNEQFF
TRBD2,TRBV10-3,TRBJ2-2,.,TGTGCCATCGAAGCACGGGGACTAGGGTCCGGGGAGCTGTTTTTT,CAIEARGLGSGELFF
.,TRBV5-4,TRBJ2-7,.,TGTGCCAGCAGCTTGGATCGCTACGAGCAGTACTTC,CASSLDRYEQYF
.,TRBV7-8,TRBJ2-7,.,TGTGCCAGCAGATCCGACACTTCCCCACGCCTAGAGCAGTACTTC,CASRSDTSPRLEQYF
.,TRBV15,TRBJ2-7,.,TGTGCCACCAGCAAGGACAGTATCTCCTACGAGCAGTACTTC,CATSKDSISYEQYF
.,TRBV4-3,TRBJ2-2,.,TGCGCCAGCAGCCTGCAGTCCCGAATCCACACCGGGGAGCTGTTTTTT,CASSLQSRIHTGELFF
.,TRBV28,TRBJ1-2,once,TGTGCCAGCAAGCAGAGGGCTGCCAATGGCTACACCTTC,CASKQRAANGYTF
TRBD2,TRBV7-2,TRBJ2-5,.,TGTGCCATCGGCAGGTCGGGACTAGCGGGATTGGAGACCCAGTACTTC,CAIGRSGLAGLETQYF
TRBD2,TRBV10-1,TRBJ2-3,few,TGCGCCAGCAGTGAGTCGGCTAGCGGGACCACAGATACGCAGTATTTT,CASSESASGTTDTQYF
TRBD2,TRBV6-1,TRBJ2-1,.,TGTGCCAGCATCCCCCGGGGGGGAGAGTACAATGAGCAGTTCTTC,CASIPRGGEYNEQFF
.,TRBV9,TRBJ2-5,few,TGTGCCAGCAGCGTGAGCCAGGCCGAAGAGACCCAGTACTTC,CASSVSQAEETQYF
TRBD2,TRBV10-1,TRBJ2-3,few,TGCGCCAGCAGTGAGTCTAGCGGGAGCACAGATACGCAGTATTTT,CASSESSGSTDTQYF
.,TRBV27,TRBJ1-1,.,TGTGCCAGCTGGGGGGTTTCAGGAGTCCATCCCCTGAACACTGAAGCTTTCTTT,CASWGVSGVHPLNTEAFF
.,TRBV10-2,TRBJ2-5,.,TGCGCCAGCAGTGGTTCCGGGACATCGGCTTACAAGACCCAGTACTTC,CASSGSGTSAYKTQYF
.,TRBV27,TRBJ1-6,.,TGTGCCAGCAGTTTATCAGCGGGGATTAATTCACCCCTCCACTTT,CASSLSAGINSPLHF
.,TRBV5-6,TRBJ1-4,.,TGTGCCAGCAGCTTGCGGGGACTCAGGAATGAAAAACTGTTTTTT,CASSLRGLRNEKLFF
.,TRBV27,TRBJ1-5,.,TGTGCCAGCAGTTTGGGCAGTTATAGCAATCAGCCCCAGCATTTT,CASSLGSYSNQPQHF
TRBD2,TRBV11-2,TRBJ2-1,.,TGTGCCAGCAGCTTAGGGTGCCTAGCGGGAGTATATGAGCAGTTCTTC,CASSLGCLAGVYEQFF
.,TRBV5-1,TRBJ2-2,once,TGCGCCAGCAGCTTCGGCGGGGAGCTGTTTTTT,CASSFGGELFF
.,TRBV5-4,TRBJ2-1,.,TGTGCCAGCAGCCTGTTACTAGCTAACTCCTACAATGAGCAGTTCTTC,CASSLLLANSYNEQFF
TRBD2,TRBV11-1,TRBJ2-1,.,TGTGCCAGCAGCGTGGGGAAGCGGGAGGGATACAATGAGCAGTTCTTC,CASSVGKREGYNEQFF
TRBD1,TRBV7-6,TRBJ1-1,.,TGTGCCAGCCTCGGAGCAGGGGGCACTGAAGCTTTCTTT,CASLGAGGTEAFF
TRBD2,TRBV7-9,TRBJ2-7,.,TGTGCCAGCAGCCCGGGACTAGCGGGAGGGGTATTGTACGAGCAGTACTTC,CASSPGLAGGVLYEQYF
TRBD2,TRBV6-5,TRBJ2-1,.,TGTGCCAGCAGTTTGACAGGGACTAGCGGGAAAGGGGAGTTCTTC,CASSLTGTSGKGEFF
TRBD1,TRBV7-9,TRBJ2-1,.,TGTGCCAGCAGACCCGGGACAGGGGGCGGTGAGCAGTTCTTC,CASRPGTGGGEQFF
TRBD2,TRBV7-9,TRBJ2-1,.,TGTGCCAGCAGCTTAGTCCGGGACTACTCCTACAATGAGCAGTTCTTC,CASSLVRDYSYNEQFF
.,TRBV5-1,TRBJ2-6,.,TGCGCCAGCCAGGGTAACGCTGGGGCCAACGTCCTGACTTTC,CASQGNAGANVLTF
TRBD2,TRBV2,TRBJ2-1,many,TGTGCCAGCAGTGAACCGGGACTAGCGGGCCGCAATGAGCAGTTCTTC,CASSEPGLAGRNEQFF
TRBD2,TRBV11-3,TRBJ2-3,.,TGTGCCAGCAGCTTCGGAGGAGCGGGAGTTGCAGATACGCAGTATTTT,CASSFGGAGVADTQYF
TRBD1,TRBV19,TRBJ2-1,.,TGTGCCAGTAGGCTATCAGACAGGGGTGAGCAGTTCTTC,CASRLSDRGEQFF
.,TRBV4-1,TRBJ2-7,once,TGCGCCAGCAGCCAAGCAGTGGGTGCTAGTCTGGCCTACGAGCAGTACTTC,CASSQAVGASLAYEQYF
.,TRBV2,TRBJ1-1,.,TGTGCCAGCAGTGCTTTCACTGAAGCTTTCTTT,CASSAFTEAFF
TRBD2,TRBV19,TRBJ2-5,few,TGTGCCAGTAGTGCACTTGGCGGGGGGCGCGAGACCCAGTACTTC,CASSALGGGRETQYF